The entry below gives a single T cell receptor (beta chain) sequence along with its context. Its antigen remains unidentified. No much larger clone exists at a distance of one base, and base qualities are not known. This entry comes from a study of blood T cell repertoires in COVID-19 (dated by TCRdb to 2018 to 2021). Some background on the complete study: Samples from collaborators originated in the United States, Italy and Spain and spanned both the acute and convalescent phases of COVID-19. The material from the prospective study consisted of cDNA or gDNA derived from T cells, B-cell-depleted T cells, or PBMCs. Deeply sampled blood TCRbeta repertoires from subjects exposed to, actively infected with, or recovered from COVID-19 were included in the dataset. The repertoires were released in a freely available public database intended as a resource for research on the immune response to SARS-CoV-2. Samples came from the ongoing ImmuneRACE study (first 160 participants) plus 1,254 subjects from 6 global collaborators. The sample metadata nearly always contained a de-identified subject ID, COVID-19 status, age in years and sex. Where HLA class I and class II types were available, the types were taken from metadata supplied by the sample provider, not from assay-based typing.

Results and caveats for the whole study, not just this receptor: How much clinical and demographic metadata was included differed by source and by participant, and the metadata was provided uncurated.

CDR1 and CDR2 (LNHDA, SQIVND) derive from the germline V gene (reference sequence). The CDR3 holds 13 amino acids from the cysteine to the phenylalanine. Solely the CDR3 DNA is kept, with 39 bases framed from the first base. Germline trimming amounts to 5 bases on V and 8 bases on J, with 8 as the count of junction bases outside the gene matches. The collaborating institutions used their own protocols to collect whole blood in K2EDTA tubes. For TCRbeta analysis, collaborators shipped samples as frozen whole blood, isolated PBMCs, or DNA extracted from either of those sample types. TCRbeta CDR3 regions were amplified from genomic DNA using the immunoSEQ Assay, a bias-controlled multiplex PCR. From the authors' description of their analysis: The number of nucleated cells in each sample was estimated from the amplification of reference gene primers within the assay. To quantify the absolute abundance of each unique TCRbeta CDR3 rearrangement, sequence reads were collapsed and filtered. For each sample, productive Simpson clonality was calculated as the square root of Simpson's diversity index over productive rearrangements. TCRdb's version of the immuneACCESS table is confined to in-frame rearrangements and falls short of the full clone set. An unresolved V gene accounts for under half of the shortfall where checked; the remainder is of unknown origin. V and J calls and clone size are those listed in that table; D and trimming were worked out from the DNA. In this sample the table shows about 67,000 clones, approximately 90% of which occur a single time. Approximately 19% of the sample rests with the top ten.

The rearrangement joined TRBV19 to TRBJ1-2; 7 bases in the middle match TRBD1. Sample: peripheral blood. The receptor was isolated from an elderly woman with acute or convalescent COVID-19. The sequenced DNA is TGTGCCAGTAGTTCTGACAGGGTTAGAGGCTACACCTTC. Its protein reads: CASSSDRVRGYTF.